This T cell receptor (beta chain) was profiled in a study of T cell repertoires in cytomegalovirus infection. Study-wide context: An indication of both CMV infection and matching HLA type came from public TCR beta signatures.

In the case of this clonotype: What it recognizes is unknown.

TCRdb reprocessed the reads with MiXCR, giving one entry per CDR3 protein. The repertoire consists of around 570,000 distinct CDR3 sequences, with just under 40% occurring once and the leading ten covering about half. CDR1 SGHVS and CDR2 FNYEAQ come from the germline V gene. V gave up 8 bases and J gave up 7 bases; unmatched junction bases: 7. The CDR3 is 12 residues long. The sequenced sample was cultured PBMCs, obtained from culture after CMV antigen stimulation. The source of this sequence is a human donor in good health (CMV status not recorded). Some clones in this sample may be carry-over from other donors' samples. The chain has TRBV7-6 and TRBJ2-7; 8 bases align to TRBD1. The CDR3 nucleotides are TGTGCCAGCGAGGACAGGGCGAGGGAGCAGTACTTC. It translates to CASEDRAREQYF.